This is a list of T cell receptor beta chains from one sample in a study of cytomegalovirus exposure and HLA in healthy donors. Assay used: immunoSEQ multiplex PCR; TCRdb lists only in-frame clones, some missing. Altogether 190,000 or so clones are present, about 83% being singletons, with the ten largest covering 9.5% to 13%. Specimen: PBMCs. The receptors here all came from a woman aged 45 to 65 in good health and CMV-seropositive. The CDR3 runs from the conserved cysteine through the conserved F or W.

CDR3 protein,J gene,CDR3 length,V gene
CASSEGGLGGENTEAFF,TRBJ1-1,17,TRBV9
CASSSPGSGRTDTQYF,TRBJ2-3,16,TRBV11-1
CASRDTEPNQPQHF,TRBJ1-5,14,TRBV10-2
CASSVTRGGLDTQYF,TRBJ2-3,15,TRBV9
CASSHQKTGSADTQYF,TRBJ2-3,16,TRBV14
CASSLYPISGLAGGSDTQYF,TRBJ2-3,20,TRBV7-3
CSVEVLEGTEAFF,TRBJ1-1,13,TRBV29-1
CASSLAGGNSYNEQFF,TRBJ2-1,16,TRBV5-4
CASRPGTTRNYGYTF,TRBJ1-2,15,TRBV19
CASSVDRGWTGELFF,TRBJ2-2,15,TRBV9
CASSVGPDSYEQYF,TRBJ2-7,14,TRBV9
CASRYSGGETQYF,TRBJ2-5,13,TRBV28
CASSSNGPGSSYNSPLHF,TRBJ1-6,18,TRBV27
CASSLDGTGTDTQYF,TRBJ2-3,15,TRBV5-5
CASSSADSGNTIYF,TRBJ1-3,14,TRBV6-5
CASSYWGGSQPQHF,TRBJ1-5,14,TRBV6-5
CASRLSRAGYTEAFF,TRBJ1-1,15,TRBV4-3
CASSAGPLGKLFF,TRBJ2-2,13,TRBV5-6
CASSLRTSGWETQYF,TRBJ2-5,15,TRBV5-5
CASSELDSVWSGTEAFF,TRBJ1-1,17,TRBV27
CASSLVVRGALRNTIYF,TRBJ1-3,17,TRBV7-6
CASRPTAPPDTQYF,TRBJ2-3,14,TRBV19
CASSSFYEQFF,TRBJ2-1,11,TRBV28
CASSLSRPYTDTQYF,TRBJ2-3,15,TRBV28
CASSWTRWETQYF,TRBJ2-5,13,TRBV27
CAWRGQGFTEAFF,TRBJ1-1,13,TRBV30
CASRRPDRGMNTEAFF,TRBJ1-1,16,TRBV7-3
CASSFRTGTGELFF,TRBJ2-2,14,TRBV7-2
CASSLSRQGNYGYTF,TRBJ1-2,15,TRBV28
CASSSAADTQYF,TRBJ2-3,12,TRBV7-2
CASSLLQGNTGELFF,TRBJ2-2,15,TRBV9
CASSYSTTGKGELFF,TRBJ2-2,15,TRBV6-5
CASSSLLAREQYF,TRBJ2-7,13,TRBV7-9
CASTGGGFYGYTF,TRBJ1-2,13,TRBV19
CASSYSDRPWGYTF,TRBJ1-2,14,TRBV6-5
CASSHGGVDEQFF,TRBJ2-1,13,TRBV7-9
CASSGTSGADEQFF,TRBJ2-1,14,TRBV2
CASRAGTGDTGELFF,TRBJ2-2,15,TRBV2
CSVESLARETQYF,TRBJ2-5,13,TRBV29-1
CATSRDQEEENTEAFF,TRBJ1-1,16,TRBV15
CAISEPGQGVSSLSSKNIQYF,TRBJ2-4,21,TRBV10-3
CASSQNSNEKLFF,TRBJ1-4,13,TRBV7-9